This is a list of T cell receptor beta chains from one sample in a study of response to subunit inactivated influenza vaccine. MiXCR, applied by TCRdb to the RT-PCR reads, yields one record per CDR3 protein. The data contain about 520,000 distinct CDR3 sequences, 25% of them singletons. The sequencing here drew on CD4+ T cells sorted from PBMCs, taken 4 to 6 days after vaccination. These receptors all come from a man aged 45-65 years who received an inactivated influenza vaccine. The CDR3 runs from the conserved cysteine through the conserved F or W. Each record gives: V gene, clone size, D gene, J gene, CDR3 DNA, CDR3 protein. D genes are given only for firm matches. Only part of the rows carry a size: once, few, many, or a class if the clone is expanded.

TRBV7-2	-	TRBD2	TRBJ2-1	TGTGCCAGCAGCTTAGTGATCACCCGGGAGGAGTTCTTC	CASSLVITREEFF
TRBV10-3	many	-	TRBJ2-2	TGTGCCATCAGTGAGTCGACGTCGAACACCGGGGAGCTGTTTTTT	CAISESTSNTGELFF
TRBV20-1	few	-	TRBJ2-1	TGCAGTGCTAGAGAAGACTATTATGAGCAGTTCTTC	CSAREDYYEQFF
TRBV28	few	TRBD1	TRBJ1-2	TGTGCCAGCAAAGTACAGGGGCATGGCTACACCTTC	CASKVQGHGYTF
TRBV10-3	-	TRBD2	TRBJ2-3	TGTGCCGCCTTTGGGGTCCAGACTAGCAGGGATACGCAGTATTTT	CAAFGVQTSRDTQYF
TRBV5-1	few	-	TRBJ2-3	TGCGCCAGCAGCTCCCCGGACCTCTCGAACACAGATACGCAGTATTTT	CASSSPDLSNTDTQYF
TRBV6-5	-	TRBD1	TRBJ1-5	TGTGCCAGCAGTTACCGAGGGGACAGGGGTTATAGCAATCAGCCCCAGCATTTT	CASSYRGDRGYSNQPQHF
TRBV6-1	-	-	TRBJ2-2	TGTGCCAGCAGAAAACCCAGACAGACCACCGGGGAGCTGTTTTTT	CASRKPRQTTGELFF
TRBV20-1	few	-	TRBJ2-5	TGCAGTGCTAGGGGGCAGTTTGAGACCCAGTACTTC	CSARGQFETQYF
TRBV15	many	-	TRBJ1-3	TGTGCTGCCGGGACTATATATTTT	CAAGTIYF
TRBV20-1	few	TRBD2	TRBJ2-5	TGCAGTGCCCAAGGGACTAGCGGACAAGAGACCCAGTACTTC	CSAQGTSGQETQYF
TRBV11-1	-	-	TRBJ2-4	TGTGCCAGCAGCTCGACTTCTTGGGGCGATTGGGCCAAAAACATTCAGTACTTC	CASSSTSWGDWAKNIQYF
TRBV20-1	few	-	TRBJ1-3	TGCAGTGCTACCGTAACTAAGGCGGGAAACACCATATATTTT	CSATVTKAGNTIYF
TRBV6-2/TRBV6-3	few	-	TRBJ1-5	TGTGCCAGCAGTTACGCGGGGGTCAACCAGCCCCAGCATTTT	CASSYAGVNQPQHF
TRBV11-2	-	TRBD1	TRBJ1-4	TGTGCCAGCAGCCATGGACAGGGAGCAGAAAAACTGTTTTTT	CASSHGQGAEKLFF
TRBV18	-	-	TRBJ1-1	TGTGCCAGCTCACCCTACAGCGATGTGAACACTGAAGCTTTCTTT	CASSPYSDVNTEAFF
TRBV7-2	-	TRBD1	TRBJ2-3	TGTGCCAGCAGCTTACGGACAGGGCGAGATACGCAGTATTTT	CASSLRTGRDTQYF
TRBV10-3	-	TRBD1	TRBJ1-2	TGTGCCATCAAAGCGCGACAGGGGGCGCGGAATGGCTACACCTTC	CAIKARQGARNGYTF
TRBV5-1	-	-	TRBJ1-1	TGCGCCAGCAGCCCTACTGGACCCTGGAAGAACACTGAAGCTTTCTTT	CASSPTGPWKNTEAFF
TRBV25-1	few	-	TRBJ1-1	TGTGCCAGCAGTATAAAAAGTTCCGGGAGTGAAGCTTTCTTT	CASSIKSSGSEAFF
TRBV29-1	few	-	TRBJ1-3	TGCAGCGTTCAGAATCCCTCTGGAAACACCATATATTTT	CSVQNPSGNTIYF